Each of the 28 T cell receptor beta chains below was sequenced from the same sample in a study of Ad26.COV2.S vaccination and SARS-CoV-2 variants. Treatment in this sample: about 20 received Ad26.COV2.S at low or high dose, single or two shots; 5 received placebo; per-sample allocation not given. Samples were taken on day 63 after the first vaccine or placebo injection. Clones were read by immunoSEQ multiplex PCR, and TCRdb kept only the in-frame ones, dropping some. The table includes 300,000 to 400,000 clones, 80% to 90% detected once. This specimen consisted of peripheral blood, obtained in a trial of Ad26.COV2.S vaccine versus placebo. All receptors come from a person between 18 and 60 years old who received the Ad26.COV2.S COVID-19 vaccine or a placebo.

This clone has a single count. The chain joins TRBV3-1 (or the pseudogene TRBV3-2) to TRBJ1-3; 7 positions agree with TRBD1. After removal of 0 bases from V and 0 bases from J, the junction contained 20 bases not matched to a gene. Germline assignment: CDR1 LGHDT and CDR2 YNNKEL (reference sequence). The CDR3 extends over 22 amino acids. CDR3 DNA: TGTGCCAGCAGCCAAGAACCCCACTGGACAGGATATAAAGCTAACTCTGGAAACACCATATATTTT. This encodes CASSQEPHWTGYKANSGNTIYF.

V gene TRBV19 combines with J gene TRBJ1-5, with a possible D match to TRBD1 (6 bases). Germline V gene sequence: CDR1 LNHDA, CDR2 SQIVND (reference sequence). V was cut by 0 bases and J by 1 base, with 13 bases left in between. The CDR3 is 17 residues long. The CDR3 DNA sequence: TGTGCCAGTAGTATAGAAGGCTACAGGGCAAGCAATCAGCCCCAGCATTTT. Encoded protein: CASSIEGYRASNQPQHF.

This clone was seen only a few times. This chain links TRBV18 with TRBJ1-1; TRBD1 might be the D (5 bases). The germline gives CDR1 KGHSH, CDR2 LQKENI. This CDR3 has 13 amino acids. Trimming took 2 bases from V and 1 from J, leaving 5 bases between them. For the CDR3, the DNA is TGTGCCAGCTCACCAGGACAGAACACTGAAGCTTTCTTT. The encoded protein is CASSPGQNTEAFF.

The chain links TRBV5-4 to TRBJ1-1, with 7 nucleotides matching TRBD1. The ends lost 5 bases at V and 2 bases at J; junction bases unmatched: 3. The length of the CDR3 is 13 residues. Germline values: CDR1 SGHNT, CDR2 YYREEE (reference sequence). The CDR3 protein is CASRRQGNTEAFF. The CDR3 DNA reads as TGTGCCAGCAGACGACAGGGCAACACTGAAGCTTTCTTT.

This clone was picked up one time. V usage is TRBV27 and J usage is TRBJ2-7, with 7 bases that match TRBD1. CDR1 is MNHEY and CDR2 is SMNVEV in the germline V gene (reference sequence). Trimming cost V 6 bases and J 2 bases; bases outside gene matches: 4. This CDR3 is built from 13 residues. CDR3 amino acids: CASSGQVTYEQYF. Here the CDR3 DNA reads TGTGCCAGCAGCGGACAGGTAACCTACGAGCAGTACTTC.

The chain combines TRBV6-5 with TRBJ2-2, with D perhaps assigned TRBD1 or TRBD2 (5 bases each). With 5 bases removed from V and 1 base from J, the gap between germline ends came to 11 bases. CDR1 and CDR2 (germline): MNHEY, SVGAGI. The CDR3 extends over 15 amino acids. The CDR3 reads CASSPWDGNTGELFF. The CDR3 DNA sequence: TGTGCCAGCAGTCCGTGGGACGGGAACACCGGGGAGCTGTTTTTT.

Notes on this clone: A much larger clone differs by one base, so this may be a read error. This chain joins TRBV27 and TRBJ1-1; no definite D call. CDR1 MNHEY and CDR2 SMNVEV come from the germline V gene (reference sequence). The CDR3 extends over 13 amino acids. V lost 4 bases and J 0 bases, leaving 6 bases between the germline ends. The CDR3 coding sequence is TGTGCCAGCAGTTCCACAGTGAACACTGAAGCTTTCTTT. Amino acids: CASSSTVNTEAFF.

The chain is built from TRBV5-4 and TRBJ1-1; TRBD1 might be the D (5 bases). The CDR3 sequence is 14 residues long. Looked up from germline, CDR1 is SGHNT and CDR2 is YYREEE (reference sequence). V lost 1 base, J lost 0 bases, and 7 bases lay in between. The CDR3 nucleotides read TGTGCCAGCAGCTTGCTGGGGCTGAACACTGAAGCTTTCTTT. Amino acids: CASSLLGLNTEAFF. Together with reference TRBV5-4 and TRBJ1-1, the CDR3 gives the full variable domain: ETGVTQSPTHLIKTRGQQVTLRCSSQSGHNTVSWYQQALGQGPQFIFQYYREEENGRGNFPPRFSGLQFPNYSSELNVNALELDDSALYLCASSLLGLNTEAFFGQGTRLTVV.

The chain joins TRBV7-2 to TRBJ2-1; D is unresolved. Between the trimmed V and J ends, which lost 5 bases and 3 bases, there was a span of 11 bases. This CDR3 has 14 amino acids. CDR1 is SGHTA and CDR2 is FQGNSA in the germline V gene. The CDR3: CASSPFGYYNEQFF. CDR3 sequence (DNA): TGTGCCAGCAGCCCTTTTGGGTACTACAATGAGCAGTTCTTC.

The CDR3 DNA reads as TGTGCCAGCAGCCAAGATGTAGACTATGGCTACACCTTC. Amino acid sequence: CASSQDVDYGYTF. This sequence joins TRBV3-1 (or the pseudogene TRBV3-2) and TRBJ1-2; D is undetermined. The CDR3 is 13 residues long. Per germline, CDR1 LGHDT and CDR2 YNNKEL (reference sequence). Trimming took 0 bases from V and 3 from J, leaving 5 bases between them.

The rearrangement joins TRBV5-4 to TRBJ1-4; D not resolved. CDR3 length equals 13 residues. Germline CDR1 reads SGHNT; CDR2 reads YYREEE (reference sequence). V was trimmed by 0 bases and J by 8 bases, leaving 8 bases between them. The CDR3: CASSLGAEEKLFF. The CDR3 DNA is TGTGCCAGCAGCTTGGGGGCAGAAGAAAAACTGTTTTTT.

The chain carries TRBV7-2 and TRBJ2-1, with 7 positions matching TRBD1. Germline values: CDR1 SGHTA, CDR2 FQGNSA. The CDR3 contains 14 residues. J lost 7 bases, V lost 6 bases, and 9 bases had no gene match. The CDR3 loop is CASSRGGSGNEQFF. CDR3 coding DNA: TGTGCCAGCAGTCGAGGGGGCTCTGGGAATGAGCAGTTCTTC.

The table lists this clone with a count of one. V gene TRBV30 combines with J gene TRBJ1-6; the D gene is possibly TRBD1 (5 bases). V gave up 3 bases and J gave up 7 bases, with 13 bases separating them. The CDR3 extends over 14 amino acids. CDR1 and CDR2 from the germline V gene are GTSNPN and SVGIG (reference sequence). The CDR3 is CAWSAVGGNSPLHF. CDR3 in DNA: TGTGCCTGGAGCGCGGTGGGGGGAAATTCACCCCTCCACTTT.

The chain couples TRBV28 to TRBJ1-2; 8 bases fit TRBD1. There are 15 residues in the CDR3. After removal of 5 bases from V and 1 base from J, the junction contained 6 bases not matched to a gene. In germline, CDR1 is MDHEN, CDR2 SYDVKM. CDR3 sequence reads: CASSPGGIFNYGYTF. DNA of the CDR3: TGTGCCAGCAGTCCAGGGGGCATATTTAACTATGGCTACACCTTC.

This chain joins TRBV7-2 and TRBJ2-1, with 8 bases matching TRBD1. V gave up 5 bases and J gave up 5 bases; unmatched junction bases: 8. This CDR3 contains 15 residues. Germline assignment: CDR1 SGHTA and CDR2 FQGNSA. Here the CDR3 reads CASSPGTGIHNEQFF. The CDR3 DNA reads as TGTGCCAGCAGCCCGGGGACAGGTATCCACAATGAGCAGTTCTTC.

Here the CDR3 DNA reads TGTGCCTGGAGTCCGGGACAGGGGAATGAAAAACTGTTTTTT. It translates to CAWSPGQGNEKLFF. This chain uses TRBV30 with TRBJ1-4; 10 nucleotides match TRBD1. Germline V gene sequence: CDR1 GTSNPN, CDR2 SVGIG (reference sequence). Unmatched junction bases numbered 2, after V lost 2 bases and J lost 5 bases. This CDR3 has 14 residues.

The chain is built from TRBV19 and TRBJ1-4, with a possible D match to TRBD1 (5 bases). This CDR3 comprises 13 residues. Germline CDR1 LNHDA, CDR2 SQIVND (reference sequence). Deletions cut 7 bases from V and 8 bases from J, with 14 bases between. This chain's CDR3 is CASTEGVAEKLFF. The CDR3 DNA is TGTGCCAGTACTGAAGGGGTTGCGGAAAAACTGTTTTTT.

The CDR3 region is CASSLAGSPNTEAFF. The CDR3, as DNA: TGCGCCAGCAGCTTGGCCGGCAGTCCCAACACTGAAGCTTTCTTT. The genes are TRBV5-1 and TRBJ1-1; D gene unclear. This CDR3 region has 15 residues. V was shortened by 0 bases and J by 2 bases, with 11 bases between the two germline ends. The V gene's germline CDR1 is SGHRS and CDR2 YFSETQ.

The rearrangement links TRBV7-2 to TRBJ2-7; TRBD2 might be the D (6 bases). V gave up 1 base and J gave up 4 bases, with 14 bases separating them. The CDR3 sequence is 15 residues long. Looked up from germline, CDR1 is SGHTA and CDR2 is FQGNSA. CDR3 nucleotides: TGTGCCAGCAGCTTAGGGACTACTCTGGCGTACGAGCAGTACTTC. Translated: CASSLGTTLAYEQYF.

The chain combines TRBV7-9 with TRBJ1-6; D unclear. The CDR3 loop spans 13 amino acids. Trimming removed 2 bases at V and 4 bases at J, with 3 bases between. Per the germline V gene, CDR1 is SEHNR and CDR2 is FQNEAQ (reference sequence). The CDR3 DNA follows: TGTGCCAGCAGCTTAACTTATAATTCACCCCTCCACTTT. Protein sequence: CASSLTYNSPLHF.

The chain uses TRBV28 and TRBJ1-1, with D unclear. Germline V gives CDR1 MDHEN, CDR2 SYDVKM. CDR3 length: 14 residues. Trimming shortened V by 4 bases and J by 0 bases, and 9 bases separated the two germline ends. The CDR3 is CASSSFRLNTEAFF. The CDR3 DNA sequence: TGTGCCAGCAGTTCATTCCGGTTGAACACTGAAGCTTTCTTT.

The rearrangement uses TRBV10-3 and TRBJ1-2; possible D gene TRBD1, 6 bases. This CDR3 has 22 residues. The V end was cut by 1 base, the J end by 7 bases, with 37 bases between. Germline CDR1 is ENHRY and CDR2 is SYGVKD. CDR3 bases: TGTGCCATCAGTGAGTTGTCCCCTCCCCCGTCAAGCCGGGGGGCGTCTTCTGGTGGCTACACCTTC. As protein: CAISELSPPPSSRGASSGGYTF.

The chain employs TRBV7-2 and TRBJ2-5, with D possibly TRBD2 on 6 matching bases. The CDR3 runs 13 residues. Germline V gene sequence: CDR1 SGHTA, CDR2 FQGNSA. Deletions cut 1 base from V and 3 bases from J, with 6 bases between. The CDR3 spells CASSLGLEETQYF. DNA for the CDR3: TGTGCCAGCAGCTTAGGACTAGAAGAGACCCAGTACTTC.

The chain joins TRBV6-1 to TRBJ1-5; no firm D call. V was cut by 1 base and J by 1 base, with 11 bases left in between. Germline CDR1 MNHNS, CDR2 SASEGT. The CDR3 consists of 16 residues. The CDR3 nucleotides read TGTGCCAGCAGTGAAGTTGGAGGAAAGAGCAATCAGCCCCAGCATTTT. Amino acid sequence: CASSEVGGKSNQPQHF.

This chain joins TRBV28 and TRBJ2-7; D might be TRBD1 or TRBD2, each matching 5 bases. Trimming left V 5 bases short and J 4 bases short, with 18 bases between. The CDR3 is made up of 15 amino acids. Germline CDR1 and CDR2: MDHEN and SYDVKM. This CDR3 reads CASSPGGHQGYEQYF. CDR3 in DNA: TGTGCCAGCAGTCCAGGAGGACACCAGGGATACGAGCAGTACTTC.

The chain is built from TRBV4-1 and TRBJ1-4; the D gene is possibly TRBD1 (5 bases). The CDR3 covers 16 residues. Trimming cost V 1 base and J 0 bases, with 9 bases left between them. The V gene's germline CDR1 is MGHRA and CDR2 YSYEKL. Written as DNA, the CDR3 is TGCGCCAGCAGCCAAGTAGGCAGGGCAACTAATGAAAAACTGTTTTTT. Amino acids: CASSQVGRATNEKLFF.

The CDR3 loop reads CASSSRNTYEQYF. For the CDR3, the DNA is TGTGCCAGCAGCTCGAGGAACACCTACGAGCAGTACTTC. This chain joins TRBV7-8 and TRBJ2-7; D gene ambiguous. CDR3 size: 13 residues. Trimming removed 4 bases from V and 2 bases from J, with 9 bases in between. Per the germline V gene, CDR1 is SGHVS and CDR2 is FQNEAQ.

This chain joins TRBV6-5 and TRBJ1-2; maybe TRBD1 (5 bases). The CDR3 is 13 residues long. Germline V gene lookup returns CDR1 MNHEY and CDR2 SVGAGI. V lost 6 bases and J lost 2, with 10 bases in between. The CDR3 DNA sequence: TGTGCCAGCAGCACACGGGACAACTATGGCTACACCTTC. This encodes CASSTRDNYGYTF.